The present entry profiles one T cell receptor (beta chain) with its context. This clonotype came up a few times. Its recognized antigen is unknown. Relative to the germline gene, one junction end is altered; a read error may explain this. The sample originates from a study of T-cell reconstitution after alpha-beta-depleted transplantation in children (dated by TCRdb to 2015 to 2016). Some background on the complete study: Using TCR repertoire profiling, the study followed T-cell immune reconstitution in a quantitative way in children after TCRalphabeta/CD19-depleted allogeneic hematopoietic cell transplantation.

The CDR3 sequence holds 14 residues, the cysteine and phenylalanine included. Solely the CDR3 DNA is kept, with 42 bases framed from the first base. Receptor libraries were prepared by PCR. Sequencing was carried out with an Illumina HiSeq 2500. To normalize quantification of the TCRbeta repertoire, the TCR libraries were built with molecular barcoding that relied on unique molecular identifiers. TCRdb took the public reads, trimmed them with fastp at Q25, ran MiXCR for clone calling and kept in-frame beta chains. For every CDR3 protein sequence, its rows merge into one entry that carries the most common genes and DNA. This sample has around 360,000 distinct CDR3 sequences in its table, and 10% of those were observed once. 2% to 3% of the sample comes from the top ten.

Source: PBMCs from the stem cell graft donor, taken from the stem cell graft. This sequence was found in a human donor who donated a stem cell graft to a child with acute lymphoblastic leukemia. Recombination joined TRBV12-3 or TRBV12-4 with TRBJ1-1; TRBD1 is perhaps the D gene, given 6 matching bases. This receptor carries the CDR3 CASSFGQLFTEAFF. The nucleotide sequence is given as TGTGCCAGTAGTTTCGGACAGTTATTCACTGAAGCTTTCTTT.